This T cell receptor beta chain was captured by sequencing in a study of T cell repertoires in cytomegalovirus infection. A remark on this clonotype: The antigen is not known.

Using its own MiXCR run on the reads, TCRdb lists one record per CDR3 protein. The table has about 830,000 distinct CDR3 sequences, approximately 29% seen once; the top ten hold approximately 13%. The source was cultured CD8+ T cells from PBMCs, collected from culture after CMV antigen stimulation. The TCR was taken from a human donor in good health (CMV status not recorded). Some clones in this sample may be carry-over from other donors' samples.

CDR3 residues: CASSRRGPPSANYGYTF. In nucleotides, the CDR3 is TGTGCCAGCAGTCGCAGGGGACCCCCATCCGCTAACTATGGCTACACCTTC. The rearrangement joins TRBV27 to TRBJ1-2; maybe TRBD1 (6 bases). CDR3 length equals 17 residues. V lost 5 bases and J 0 bases, leaving 19 bases between the germline ends. The V gene's germline CDR1 is MNHEY and CDR2 SMNVEV (reference sequence).